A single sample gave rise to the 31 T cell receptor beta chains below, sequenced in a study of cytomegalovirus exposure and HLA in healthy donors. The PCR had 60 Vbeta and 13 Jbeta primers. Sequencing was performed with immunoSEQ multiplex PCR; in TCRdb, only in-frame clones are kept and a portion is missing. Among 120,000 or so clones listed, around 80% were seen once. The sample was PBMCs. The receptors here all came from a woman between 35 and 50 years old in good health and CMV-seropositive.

The CDR3 reads CASSARIYSPGELFF. CDR3 nucleotides: TGTGCCAGCAGCGCCCGTATATATAGCCCCGGGGAGCTGTTTTTT. The chain links TRBV7-2 to TRBJ2-2; D uncertain. The CDR3 totals 15 residues. The V end lost 5 bases, the J end lost 6 bases, and 16 bases lay between the germline ends. CDR1 is SGHTA, CDR2 FQGNSA, per germline.

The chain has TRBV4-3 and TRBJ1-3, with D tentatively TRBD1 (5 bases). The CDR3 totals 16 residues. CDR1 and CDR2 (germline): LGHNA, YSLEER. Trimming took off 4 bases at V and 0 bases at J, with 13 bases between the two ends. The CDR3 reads CASSPRAQFSGNTIYF. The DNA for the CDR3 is TGCGCCAGCAGCCCCAGGGCGCAATTCTCTGGAAACACCATATATTTT.

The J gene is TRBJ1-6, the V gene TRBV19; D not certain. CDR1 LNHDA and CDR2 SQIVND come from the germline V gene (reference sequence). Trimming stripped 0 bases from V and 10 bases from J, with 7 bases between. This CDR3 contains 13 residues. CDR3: CASSIDGGSPLHF. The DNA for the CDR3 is TGTGCCAGTAGTATAGATGGAGGGTCACCCCTCCACTTT.

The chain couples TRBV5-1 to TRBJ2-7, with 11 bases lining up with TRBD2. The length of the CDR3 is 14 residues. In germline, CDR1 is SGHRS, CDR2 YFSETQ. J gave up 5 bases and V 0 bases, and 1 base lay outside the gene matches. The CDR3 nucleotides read TGCGCCAGCAGCTTGGGGACTAGCGGGCACGAGCAGTACTTC. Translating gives CASSLGTSGHEQYF.

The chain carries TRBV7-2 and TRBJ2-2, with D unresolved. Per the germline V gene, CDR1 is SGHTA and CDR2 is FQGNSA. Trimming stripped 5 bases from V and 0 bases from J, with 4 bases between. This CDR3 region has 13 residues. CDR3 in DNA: TGTGCCAGCAGCCAGACGAACACCGGGGAGCTGTTTTTT. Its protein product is CASSQTNTGELFF. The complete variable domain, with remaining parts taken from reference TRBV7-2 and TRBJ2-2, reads GAGVSQSPSNKVTEKGKDVELRCDPISGHTALYWYRQSLGQGLEFLIYFQGNSAPDKSGLPSDRFSAERTGGSVSTLTIQRTQQEDSAVYLCASSQTNTGELFFGEGSRLTVL.

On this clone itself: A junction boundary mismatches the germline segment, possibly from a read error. The CDR3 reads CASNLARAPRQPQHF. CDR3 sequence (DNA): TGTGCCAGCAATTTAGCCCGGGCCCCTCGACAGCCCCAGCACTTT. The chain combines TRBV6-1 with TRBJ1-5; weak D call: TRBD1 (5 bases). The CDR3 loop spans 15 amino acids. The V gene's germline CDR1 is MNHNS and CDR2 SASEGT.

The chain's CDR3 is CASSGGSRTDTQYF. DNA for the CDR3: TGTGCCAGCAGTGGAGGGAGTAGGACAGATACGCAGTATTTT. The rearrangement uses TRBV2 and TRBJ2-3, with a weak D call TRBD2 (5 bases). Trimming left V 4 bases short and J 3 bases short, with 11 bases between. The CDR3 length is 14 residues. Germline CDR1 and CDR2: SNHLY and FYNNEI.

The CDR3 here is CASRDRATGYGYTF. The CDR3 nucleotides are TGTGCCAGTAGGGACAGGGCGACAGGCTATGGCTACACCTTC. V and J are TRBV19 and TRBJ1-2; 8 nucleotides line up with TRBD1. This CDR3 is built from 14 residues. Germline loops: CDR1 LNHDA, CDR2 SQIVND (reference sequence). The trim removed 6 bases at V and 4 bases at J, leaving 7 bases unmatched.

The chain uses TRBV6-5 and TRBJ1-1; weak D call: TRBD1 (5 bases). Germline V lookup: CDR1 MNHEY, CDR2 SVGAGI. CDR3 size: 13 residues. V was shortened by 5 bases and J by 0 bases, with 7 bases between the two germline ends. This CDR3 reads CASSKQVNTEAFF. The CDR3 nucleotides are TGTGCCAGCAGTAAACAGGTGAACACTGAAGCTTTCTTT.

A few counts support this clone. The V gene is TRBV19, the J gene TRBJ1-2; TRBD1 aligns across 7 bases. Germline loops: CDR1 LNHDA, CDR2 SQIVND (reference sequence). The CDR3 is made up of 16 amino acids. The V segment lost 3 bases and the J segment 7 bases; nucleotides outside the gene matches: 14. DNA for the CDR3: TGTGCCAGTAGTATTCTACCGGGACAGCTCTTGAGTGGCTACACCTTC. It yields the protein CASSILPGQLLSGYTF.

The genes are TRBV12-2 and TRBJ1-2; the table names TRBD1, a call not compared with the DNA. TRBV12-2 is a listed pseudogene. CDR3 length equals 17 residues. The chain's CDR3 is CASRSHEPTGGYYGYTF. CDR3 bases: TGTGCAAGTCGGTCCCATGAGCCGACAGGGGGCTACTATGGCTACACCTTC.

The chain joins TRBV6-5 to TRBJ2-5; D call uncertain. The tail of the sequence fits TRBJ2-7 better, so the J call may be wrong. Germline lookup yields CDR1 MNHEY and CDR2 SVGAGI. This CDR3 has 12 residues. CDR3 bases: TGTGCCAGCCAACGACATGGCTACGAGCAGTACTTC. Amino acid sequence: CASQRHGYEQYF.

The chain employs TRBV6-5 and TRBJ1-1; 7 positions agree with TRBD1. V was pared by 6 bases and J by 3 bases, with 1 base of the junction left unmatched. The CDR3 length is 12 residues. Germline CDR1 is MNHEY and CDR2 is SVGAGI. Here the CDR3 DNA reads TGTGCCAGCAGGGACAGGTACACTGAAGCTTTCTTT. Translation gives CASRDRYTEAFF.

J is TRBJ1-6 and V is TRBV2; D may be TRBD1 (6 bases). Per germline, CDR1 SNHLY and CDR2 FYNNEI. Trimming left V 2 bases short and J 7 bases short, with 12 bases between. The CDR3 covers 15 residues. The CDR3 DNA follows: TGTGCCAGCAGTGAAAGAATCAGGGGAAATTCACCCCTCCACTTT. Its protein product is CASSERIRGNSPLHF.

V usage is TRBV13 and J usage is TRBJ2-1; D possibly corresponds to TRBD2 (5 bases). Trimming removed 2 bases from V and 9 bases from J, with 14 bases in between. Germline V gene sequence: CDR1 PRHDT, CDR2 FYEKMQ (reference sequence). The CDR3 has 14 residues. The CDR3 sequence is CASSLPTRYSEQFF. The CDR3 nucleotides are TGTGCCAGCAGCTTACCTACTAGGTATAGTGAGCAGTTCTTC. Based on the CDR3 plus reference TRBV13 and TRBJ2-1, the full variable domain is AAGVIQSPRHLIKEKRETATLKCYPIPRHDTVYWYQQGPGQDPQFLISFYEKMQSDKGSIPDRFSAQQFSDYHSELNMSSLELGDSALYFCASSLPTRYSEQFFGPGTRLTVL.

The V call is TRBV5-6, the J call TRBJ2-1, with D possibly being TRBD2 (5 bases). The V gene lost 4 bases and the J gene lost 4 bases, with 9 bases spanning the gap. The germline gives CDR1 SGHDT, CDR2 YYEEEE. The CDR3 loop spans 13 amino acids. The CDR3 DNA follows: TGTGCCAGCAGCAGAGCGGCTTACAATGAGCAGTTCTTC. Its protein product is CASSRAAYNEQFF.

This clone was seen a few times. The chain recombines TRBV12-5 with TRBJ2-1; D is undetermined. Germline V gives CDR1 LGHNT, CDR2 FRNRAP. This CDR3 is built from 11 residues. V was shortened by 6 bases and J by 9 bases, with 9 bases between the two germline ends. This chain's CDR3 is CASGIYGEQFF. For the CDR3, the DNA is TGTGCTAGTGGAATTTACGGTGAGCAGTTCTTC.

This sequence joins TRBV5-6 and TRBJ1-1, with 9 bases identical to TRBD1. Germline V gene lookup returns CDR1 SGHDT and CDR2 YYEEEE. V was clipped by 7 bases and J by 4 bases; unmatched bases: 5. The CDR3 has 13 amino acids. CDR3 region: CASVQGARTEAFF. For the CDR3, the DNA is TGTGCCAGCGTACAGGGGGCGCGCACTGAAGCTTTCTTT.

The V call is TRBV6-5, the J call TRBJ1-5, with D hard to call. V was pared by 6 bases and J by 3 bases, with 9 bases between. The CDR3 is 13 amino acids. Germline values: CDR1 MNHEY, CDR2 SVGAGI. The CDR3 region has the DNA TGTGCCAGCAGGTCCAGTATCAATCAGCCCCAGCATTTT. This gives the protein CASRSSINQPQHF.

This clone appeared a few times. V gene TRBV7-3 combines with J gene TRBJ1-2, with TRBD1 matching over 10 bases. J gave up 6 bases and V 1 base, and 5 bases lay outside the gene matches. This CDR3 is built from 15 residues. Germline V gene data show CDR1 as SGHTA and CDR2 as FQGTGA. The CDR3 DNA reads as TGTGCCAGCAGCTTAAGCGGGACAGGGGACCATGGCTACACCTTC. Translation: CASSLSGTGDHGYTF.

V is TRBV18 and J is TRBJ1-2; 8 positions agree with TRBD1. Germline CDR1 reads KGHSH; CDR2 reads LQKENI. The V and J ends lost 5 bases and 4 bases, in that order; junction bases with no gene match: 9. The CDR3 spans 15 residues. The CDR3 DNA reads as TGTGCCAGCTCATCAAAAGACAGGGGAGGCTATGGCTACACCTTC. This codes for CASSSKDRGGYGYTF.

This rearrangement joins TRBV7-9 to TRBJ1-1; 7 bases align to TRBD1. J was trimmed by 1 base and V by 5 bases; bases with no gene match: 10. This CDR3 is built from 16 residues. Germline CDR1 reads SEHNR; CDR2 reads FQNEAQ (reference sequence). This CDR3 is CASSRIGTARNTEAFF. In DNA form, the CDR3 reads TGTGCCAGCAGCCGGATAGGGACAGCTCGGAACACTGAAGCTTTCTTT.

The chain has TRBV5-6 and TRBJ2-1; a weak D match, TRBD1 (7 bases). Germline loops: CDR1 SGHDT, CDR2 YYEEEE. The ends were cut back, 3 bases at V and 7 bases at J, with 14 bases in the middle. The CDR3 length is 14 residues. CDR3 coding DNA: TGTGCCAGCAGCTCGGCGGGACAGTCGAATGAGCAGTTCTTC. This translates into CASSSAGQSNEQFF.

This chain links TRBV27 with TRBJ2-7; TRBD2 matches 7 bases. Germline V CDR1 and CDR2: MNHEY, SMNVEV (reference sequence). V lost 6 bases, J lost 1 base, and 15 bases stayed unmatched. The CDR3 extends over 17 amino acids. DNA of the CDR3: TGTGCCAGCAGCCTCAGAGACCCCAGGGAGGGTTCCTACGAGCAGTACTTC. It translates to CASSLRDPREGSYEQYF.

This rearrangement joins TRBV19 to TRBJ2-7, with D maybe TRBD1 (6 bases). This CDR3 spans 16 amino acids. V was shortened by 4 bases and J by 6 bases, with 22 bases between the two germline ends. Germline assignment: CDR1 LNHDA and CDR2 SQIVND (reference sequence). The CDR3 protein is CASSTYQGSSGSEQYF. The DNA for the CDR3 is TGTGCCAGTAGTACCTACCAGGGGTCAAGCGGTTCCGAGCAGTACTTC.

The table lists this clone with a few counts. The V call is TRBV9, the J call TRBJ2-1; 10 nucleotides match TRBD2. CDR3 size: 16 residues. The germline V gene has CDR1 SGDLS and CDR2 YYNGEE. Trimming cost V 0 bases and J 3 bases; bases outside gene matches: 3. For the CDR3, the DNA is TGTGCCAGCAGCGTAGATAGCGGGGGGTTCTACAATGAGCAGTTCTTC. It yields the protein CASSVDSGGFYNEQFF. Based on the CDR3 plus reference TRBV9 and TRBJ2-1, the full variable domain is DSGVTQTPKHLITATGQRVTLRCSPRSGDLSVYWYQQSLDQGLQFLIQYYNGEERAKGNILERFSAQQFPDLHSELNLSSLELGDSALYFCASSVDSGGFYNEQFFGPGTRLTVL.

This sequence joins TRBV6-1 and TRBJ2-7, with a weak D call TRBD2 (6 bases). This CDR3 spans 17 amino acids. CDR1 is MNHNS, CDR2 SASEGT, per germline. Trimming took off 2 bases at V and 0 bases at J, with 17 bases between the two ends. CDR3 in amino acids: CASSERTGLGSSYEQYF. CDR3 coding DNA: TGTGCCAGCAGTGAACGAACGGGACTGGGGAGCTCCTACGAGCAGTACTTC.

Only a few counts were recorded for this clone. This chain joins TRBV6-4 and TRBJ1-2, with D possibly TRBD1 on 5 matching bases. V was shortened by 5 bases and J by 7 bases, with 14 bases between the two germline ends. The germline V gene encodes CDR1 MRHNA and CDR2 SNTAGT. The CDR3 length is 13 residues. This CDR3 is CASSQLQGSGYTF. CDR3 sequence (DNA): TGTGCCAGCAGTCAACTCCAGGGAAGTGGCTACACCTTC.

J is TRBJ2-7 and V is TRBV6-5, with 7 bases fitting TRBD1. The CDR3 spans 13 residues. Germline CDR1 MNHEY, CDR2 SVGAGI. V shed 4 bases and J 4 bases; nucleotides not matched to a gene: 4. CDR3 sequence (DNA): TGTGCCAGCAGTTTCAAGACAGGGTACGAGCAGTACTTC. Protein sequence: CASSFKTGYEQYF.

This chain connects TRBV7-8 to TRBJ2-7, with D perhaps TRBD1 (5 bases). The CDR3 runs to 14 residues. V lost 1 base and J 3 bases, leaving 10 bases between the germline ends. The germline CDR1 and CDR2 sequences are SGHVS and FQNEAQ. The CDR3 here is CASSLEARDYEQYF. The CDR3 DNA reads TGTGCCAGCAGCTTAGAAGCCAGGGACTACGAGCAGTACTTC.

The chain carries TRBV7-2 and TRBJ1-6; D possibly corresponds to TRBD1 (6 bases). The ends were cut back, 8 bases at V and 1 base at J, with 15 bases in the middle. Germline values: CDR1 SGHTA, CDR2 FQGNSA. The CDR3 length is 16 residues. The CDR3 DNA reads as TGTGCCAGCCGAACAAACAGGGAATCCTATAATTCACCCCTCCACTTT. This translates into CASRTNRESYNSPLHF. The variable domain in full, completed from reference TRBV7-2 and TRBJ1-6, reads GAGVSQSPSNKVTEKGKDVELRCDPISGHTALYWYRQSLGQGLEFLIYFQGNSAPDKSGLPSDRFSAERTGGSVSTLTIQRTQQEDSAVYLCASRTNRESYNSPLHFGNGTRLTVT.